A single sample gave rise to the 13 T cell receptor beta chains below, sequenced in a study of molecular identifiers for immune sequencing clone quantification. A single record per CDR3 protein comes from TCRdb applying MiXCR to the PCR reads. The sample consists of 80,000 to 95,000 distinct CDR3 sequences, about 20% of them appearing once. Material: naive CD8+ T cells from blood, with Jurkat cell RNA spiked in. The subset here: FACS-sorted CD8+CD4-CCR7+CD45RA+ naive T cells. All receptors derive from a human donor in good health. Some libraries in this study had Jurkat cell RNA spiked in.

Details on this clonotype: The germline gene is not matched at one end of the junction; a read error may be the cause. The CDR3 nucleotides read TGCACCAGCAGTGAGGGGCCCTCTGGGGCCAACGTCCTGACTTTC. This encodes CTSSEGPSGANVLTF. The rearrangement uses TRBV10-2 and TRBJ2-6; D possibly uses TRBD1 or TRBD2 (5 bases each). Looked up from germline, CDR1 is WSHSY and CDR2 is SAAADI. The CDR3 is 15 amino acids.

This clonotype has ten or more counts. This sequence joins TRBV5-8 and TRBJ2-3; D is ambiguous. The V gene's germline CDR1 is SGHTS and CDR2 YDEGEE. CDR3 size: 16 residues. Trimming removed 4 bases at V and 0 bases at J, with 15 bases between. The CDR3: CASSRKDGSSTDTQYF. The CDR3 DNA reads TGTGCCAGCAGCCGAAAGGACGGGTCTAGCACAGATACGCAGTATTTT.

At least ten counts were recorded for this clonotype. The V call is TRBV21-1, the J call TRBJ1-1. TRBV21-1 is given as a pseudogene. The CDR3 totals 15 residues. The CDR3: CASSTGVSRNTEAFF. The DNA for the CDR3 is TGTGCCAGCAGCACAGGAGTGAGCAGGAACACTGAAGCTTTCTTT.

This clonotype occurred many times. J is TRBJ1-2 and V is TRBV29-1; 8 nucleotides match TRBD1. CDR3 length: 15 residues. V was clipped by 1 base and J by 5 bases; unmatched bases: 9. Germline CDR1 is SQVTM and CDR2 is ANQGSEA. This chain's CDR3 is CSVEGVVQGVYGYTF. DNA for the CDR3: TGCAGCGTTGAAGGGGTAGTACAGGGGGTATATGGCTACACCTTC.

For this clonotype: Since a much larger clone is just one base distant, this may be a read error. The chain couples TRBV7-6 to TRBJ1-4; D remains unclear. The CDR3 covers 15 residues. Germline CDR1 and CDR2: SGHVS and FNYEAQ. In DNA, the CDR3 is TGTCCCAGCAGCTTAGGAACGGAGCCAAATGAAAAACTGTTTTTT. Protein: CPSSLGTEPNEKLFF.

This clonotype was detected ten times or more. V usage is TRBV4-1 and J usage is TRBJ2-7; the match to TRBD1 covers 10 bases. The CDR3 is 16 amino acids. V was clipped by 1 base and J by 4 bases; unmatched bases: 7. Germline V lookup: CDR1 MGHRA, CDR2 YSYEKL. Here the CDR3 DNA reads TGCGCCAGCAGCCAAGCCTCCGGGACAGGGGTTTACGAGCAGTACTTC. Protein: CASSQASGTGVYEQYF.

This clonotype was seen repeatedly, ten times or more. V and J are TRBV2 and TRBJ1-1, with D uncertain. V shed 4 bases and J shed 5 bases, with 20 bases lying between them. Per germline, CDR1 SNHLY and CDR2 FYNNEI. CDR3 length: 16 amino acids. The CDR3: CASSAEDSLVRTEAFF. Here the CDR3 DNA reads TGTGCCAGCAGTGCAGAGGACTCCTTGGTCAGGACTGAAGCTTTCTTT.

This clonotype was counted a few times. This could be a read error, since a much larger clone is one nucleotide away. The chain employs TRBV25-1 and TRBJ2-1, with D possibly TRBD2 on 5 matching bases. Germline CDR1 reads MGHDK; CDR2 reads SYGVNS. The CDR3 sequence is 16 residues long. The CDR3 DNA sequence: TGTGCCAGCAGTCACCCCCGGGGTAGCTCCTACAATGAGCAGCTCTTC. Its translation is CASSHPRGSSYNEQLF.

This clonotype has ten or more counts. The chain couples TRBV4-1 to TRBJ2-3, with 9 bases matching TRBD2. J was trimmed by 0 bases and V by 1 base; bases with no gene match: 17. Germline V gives CDR1 MGHRA, CDR2 YSYEKL. The CDR3 spans 21 residues. CDR3 in DNA: TGCGCCAGCAGCCAAGGGCCCCAACCGCGGGGGGGCTCGACGAGCACAGATACGCAGTATTTT. Amino acid sequence: CASSQGPQPRGGSTSTDTQYF.

The chain carries TRBV29-1 and TRBJ2-1; 11 bases are a match to TRBD1. Germline V lookup: CDR1 SQVTM, CDR2 ANQGSEA. The CDR3 has 17 amino acids. Unmatched junction bases numbered 10, after V lost 6 bases and J lost 0 bases. CDR3 in amino acids: CSVLSRTGGGSYNEQFF. The CDR3 bases are TGCAGCGTCTTATCCAGGACAGGGGGCGGCTCCTACAATGAGCAGTTCTTC.

This clonotype was observed at least ten times. V is TRBV7-2 and J is TRBJ1-3, with D unresolved. The CDR3 is 14 residues long. With 5 bases removed from V and 0 bases from J, the gap between germline ends came to 8 bases. Germline lookup yields CDR1 SGHTA and CDR2 FQGNSA. In nucleotides, the CDR3 is TGTGCCAGCAGCCGAAGCAGCTCTGGAAACACCATATATTTT. It is translated as CASSRSSSGNTIYF. The full variable domain, with the rest looked up from reference TRBV7-2 and TRBJ1-3, is GAGVSQSPSNKVTEKGKDVELRCDPISGHTALYWYRQSLGQGLEFLIYFQGNSAPDKSGLPSDRFSAERTGGSVSTLTIQRTQQEDSAVYLCASSRSSSGNTIYFGEGSWLTVV.

This clonotype was recorded many times. The chain is built from TRBV12-3 or TRBV12-4 and TRBJ1-6, with 9 positions matching TRBD1. The CDR3 totals 13 residues. V lost 7 bases and J lost 9; bases outside the gene matches: 4. The CDR3 sequence: CASNPGQGSPLHF. The CDR3 DNA is TGTGCCAGCAATCCGGGACAGGGTTCACCCCTCCACTTT.

This clonotype was detected ten times or more. V is TRBV19 and J is TRBJ1-2; D is unclear. Germline V CDR1 and CDR2: LNHDA, SQIVND (reference sequence). V was clipped by 3 bases and J by 3 bases, with 11 bases between them. The CDR3 contains 14 residues. The chain's CDR3 is CASSISGEYYGYTF. CDR3 nucleotide sequence: TGTGCCAGTAGTATTTCTGGGGAGTACTATGGCTACACCTTC.